This TCR beta chain was recorded in a study of glioma-infiltrating T cells after dendritic cell vaccination. Study as a whole: Samples are from glioblastoma patients in Phase I and II dendritic cell vaccine trials.

Study-wide results and caveats: Higher pretreatment TIL content predicted longer progression-free time and survival.

V shed 7 bases and J 6 bases; nucleotides not matched to a gene: 9. In germline, CDR1 is LNHDA, CDR2 SQIVND (reference sequence). The CDR3 spans 15 residues. Stated time point: after dendritic cell vaccination, including at tumor progression/relapse. This clone was counted once. The antigen remains undetermined. Produced via immunoSEQ multiplex PCR; TCRdb's table is partial and in-frame only. The sample records fewer than 95,000 clones, 85% being singletons. The chain is built from TRBV19 and TRBJ1-5, with 10 bases identical to TRBD1. The receptor's source is a human donor with glioblastoma. The sample in question was blood, obtained after dendritic cell vaccination. The CDR3 reads CASTTGQGKAQPQHF. The CDR3 region has the DNA TGTGCCAGTACTACGGGACAGGGGAAGGCTCAGCCCCAGCATTTT.